This entry lists 21 T cell receptor beta chains sequenced from one sample in a study of blood T cell repertoires in COVID-19. Clones were sequenced by immunoSEQ multiplex PCR, and TCRdb holds only the in-frame ones, with some missing. The sample contains fewer than 120,000 clones, about three quarters of which appear only once. Sequencing was performed on peripheral blood. The receptors were sampled from a woman aged 80 or over with active or convalescent COVID-19.

The rearrangement uses TRBV4-2 and TRBJ2-7; D perhaps matches TRBD2 (5 bases). V lost 4 bases to trimming and J lost 0 bases, with 7 bases between them. The CDR3 is made up of 13 amino acids. Per germline, CDR1 LGHNA and CDR2 YNFKEQ. CDR3 loop: CASSPGNSYEQYF. The CDR3 DNA is TGTGCCAGCAGCCCGGGAAACTCCTACGAGCAGTACTTC.

This clone was recorded only once. The chain has TRBV10-1 and TRBJ2-7, with a weak D call TRBD1 (5 bases). Between the trimmed V and J ends, which lost 5 bases and 2 bases, there was a span of 10 bases. This CDR3 is 13 amino acids long. CDR1 and CDR2 (germline): WNHNN, SYGVQD (reference sequence). The CDR3 DNA is TGCGCCAGCAGTCCGCGGACAACCTACGAGCAGTACTTC. Translated: CASSPRTTYEQYF.

The chain uses TRBV24-1 and TRBJ2-1; 7 nucleotides match TRBD1. Germline CDR1 reads KGHDR; CDR2 reads SFDVKD. There are 13 residues in the CDR3. J lost 3 bases, V lost 5 bases, and 0 bases had no gene match. The CDR3 here is CATSGQGYNEQFF. The CDR3 DNA is TGTGCCACCAGTGGACAGGGCTACAATGAGCAGTTCTTC.

This clone has just one count. The chain has TRBV5-6 and TRBJ1-2, with 7 bases aligning to TRBD1. The CDR3 is 15 residues long. The J segment lost 5 bases and the V segment lost 0 bases, leaving 7 bases of the junction unmatched. Germline CDR1 SGHDT, CDR2 YYEEEE. The CDR3 is CASSLGGQQTYGYTF. In DNA, the CDR3 is TGTGCCAGCAGCTTGGGGGGACAGCAAACTTATGGCTACACCTTC.

This sequence joins TRBV5-6 and TRBJ2-5; D is possibly TRBD1 (6 bases). The CDR3 is 14 residues long. V lost 1 base and J 5 bases, leaving 12 bases between the germline ends. Germline-derived CDR1 and CDR2 are SGHDT and YYEEEE. This chain's CDR3 is CASSLLTGGETQYF. The DNA for the CDR3 is TGTGCCAGCAGCTTGCTGACAGGCGGGGAGACCCAGTACTTC.

The table lists this clone with a count of one. The genes are TRBV6-5 and TRBJ2-7; possibly TRBD2 for D (5 bases). Trimming cost V 0 bases and J 5 bases, with 14 bases left between them. The CDR3 runs 15 residues. Germline V gene lookup returns CDR1 MNHEY and CDR2 SVGAGI. CDR3 protein: CASSYSSGLVNEQYF. DNA for the CDR3: TGTGCCAGCAGTTACTCCTCGGGATTAGTCAACGAGCAGTACTTC.

This clone has only one observation. J is TRBJ2-2 and V is TRBV27, with TRBD2 as a possible D gene (5 bases). CDR1 and CDR2 from the germline V gene are MNHEY and SMNVEV (reference sequence). This CDR3 is 17 amino acids long. The V and J ends lost 4 bases and 1 base respectively, with 16 bases between them. In DNA form, the CDR3 reads TGTGCCAGCAGTTCCATCTCCGGGATCCTGAACACCGGGGAGCTGTTTTTT. The encoded protein is CASSSISGILNTGELFF.

This chain uses TRBV30 with TRBJ1-1; possible D gene TRBD1, 6 bases. Trimming left V 3 bases short and J 0 bases short, with 11 bases between. This CDR3 contains 14 residues. Germline loops: CDR1 GTSNPN, CDR2 SVGIG (reference sequence). Written as DNA, the CDR3 is TGTGCCTGGAGAAGACAGGTCCTGAACACTGAAGCTTTCTTT. Protein: CAWRRQVLNTEAFF.

The chain uses TRBV30 and TRBJ1-1; no firm D call. The CDR3 runs 13 residues. V dropped 7 bases and J dropped 1 base, with 13 bases sitting between them. Per the germline V gene, CDR1 is GTSNPN and CDR2 is SVGIG (reference sequence). CDR3 loop: CASAVARNTEAFF. CDR3 in DNA: TGTGCCTCCGCGGTGGCTCGGAACACTGAAGCTTTCTTT.

The chain employs TRBV10-1 and TRBJ2-3; TRBD2 matches 7 bases. V lost 3 bases, J lost 0 bases, and 3 bases stayed unmatched. The CDR3 covers 15 residues. The germline CDR1 and CDR2 sequences are WNHNN and SYGVQD (reference sequence). CDR3 nucleotides: TGCGCCAGCAGTGACCTAGCGGTGAGCACAGATACGCAGTATTTT. Protein sequence: CASSDLAVSTDTQYF.

The V gene is TRBV12-3 or TRBV12-4, the J gene TRBJ2-7; D is uncertain. The CDR3 consists of 13 residues. The V end lost 7 bases, the J end lost 7 bases, and 17 bases lay between the germline ends. CDR3 coding DNA: TGTGCCAGCACCACGAAGGAGAACGGTGAGCAGTACTTC. Its protein is CASTTKENGEQYF.

The V and J genes are TRBV18 and TRBJ2-5; TRBD2 agrees at 11 bases. The CDR3 runs 15 residues. V shed 4 bases and J 2 bases; nucleotides not matched to a gene: 3. Germline CDR1 reads KGHSH; CDR2 reads LQKENI. The CDR3 DNA reads as TGTGCCAGCTCACTGGGACTAGCGGAACAAGAGACCCAGTACTTC. Translated, it gives CASSLGLAEQETQYF.

The rearrangement uses TRBV5-1 and TRBJ2-1; D call uncertain. V dropped 6 bases and J dropped 9 bases, with 13 bases sitting between them. The CDR3 runs to 12 residues. Germline V CDR1 and CDR2: SGHRS, YFSETQ. The CDR3 is CASMRSGFEQFF. The CDR3 region has the DNA TGCGCCAGCATGAGAAGTGGTTTTGAGCAGTTCTTC.

The chain has TRBV7-2 and TRBJ2-7; possibly TRBD1 for D (5 bases). The CDR3 runs to 14 residues. Germline V gene lookup returns CDR1 SGHTA and CDR2 FQGNSA. The V and J ends lost 5 bases and 3 bases respectively, with 14 bases between them. CDR3: CASSPPTGVYEQYF. CDR3 in DNA: TGTGCCAGCAGCCCTCCAACAGGTGTCTACGAGCAGTACTTC.

This sequence joins TRBV2 and TRBJ1-2; D uncertain. This CDR3 spans 15 amino acids. V lost 4 bases and J lost 2, with 14 bases in between. CDR1 SNHLY and CDR2 FYNNEI come from the germline V gene. This chain's CDR3 is CASSVIVESNYGYTF. The CDR3 DNA is TGTGCCAGCAGTGTGATCGTGGAGTCGAACTATGGCTACACCTTC.

The J gene is TRBJ2-7, the V gene TRBV6-5, with TRBD1 identical over 8 bases. This CDR3 comprises 13 residues. After removal of 5 bases from V and 7 bases from J, the junction contained 7 bases not matched to a gene. CDR1 and CDR2 (germline): MNHEY, SVGAGI. The CDR3, as DNA: TGTGCCAGCAGTACCAACAGGGGGAGGGAGCAGTACTTC. Its protein is CASSTNRGREQYF.

The chain couples TRBV4-2 to TRBJ1-6; D unclear. V was clipped by 2 bases and J by 4 bases, with 9 bases between them. Germline V gene lookup returns CDR1 LGHNA and CDR2 YNFKEQ. This CDR3 has 15 amino acids. The CDR3 nucleotides are TGTGCCAGCAGCCAACCTAACGTATATAATTCACCCCTCCACTTT. It translates to CASSQPNVYNSPLHF.

This chain links TRBV18 with TRBJ1-1; a possible D gene is TRBD1 (5 bases). Germline CDR1 reads KGHSH; CDR2 reads LQKENI. V dropped 6 bases and J dropped 4 bases, with 15 bases sitting between them. The CDR3 totals 14 residues. This CDR3 is CASSPFSGRTEAFF. CDR3 in DNA: TGTGCCAGCTCCCCGTTCTCAGGGCGCACTGAAGCTTTCTTT.

The DNA for the CDR3 is TGTGCCACCAGCAGCCGCGGTAGCAATCAGCCCCAGCATTTT. This encodes CATSSRGSNQPQHF. The chain is built from TRBV15 and TRBJ1-5; D unclear. The CDR3 is 14 amino acids. Trimming shortened V by 3 bases and J by 0 bases, and 6 bases separated the two germline ends. CDR1 is LNHNV and CDR2 is YYDKDF in the germline V gene (reference sequence).

The chain has TRBV2 and TRBJ2-3; 11 bases line up with TRBD2. Unmatched junction bases numbered 6, after V lost 1 base and J lost 12 bases. The V gene's germline CDR1 is SNHLY and CDR2 FYNNEI. This CDR3 comprises 14 residues. The CDR3 region is CASSEGLAGGRQYF. The DNA for the CDR3 is TGTGCCAGCAGTGAAGGGCTAGCGGGAGGTCGTCAGTATTTT.

The genes are TRBV11-2 and TRBJ1-1; 11 positions match TRBD1. The CDR3 is 13 residues long. V dropped 4 bases and J dropped 8; count of bases not matched to a gene: 3. Per germline, CDR1 SGHAT and CDR2 FQNNGV. CDR3 loop: CASSSDRGREAFF. CDR3 DNA sequence: TGTGCCAGCAGCTCGGACAGGGGGCGCGAAGCTTTCTTT.